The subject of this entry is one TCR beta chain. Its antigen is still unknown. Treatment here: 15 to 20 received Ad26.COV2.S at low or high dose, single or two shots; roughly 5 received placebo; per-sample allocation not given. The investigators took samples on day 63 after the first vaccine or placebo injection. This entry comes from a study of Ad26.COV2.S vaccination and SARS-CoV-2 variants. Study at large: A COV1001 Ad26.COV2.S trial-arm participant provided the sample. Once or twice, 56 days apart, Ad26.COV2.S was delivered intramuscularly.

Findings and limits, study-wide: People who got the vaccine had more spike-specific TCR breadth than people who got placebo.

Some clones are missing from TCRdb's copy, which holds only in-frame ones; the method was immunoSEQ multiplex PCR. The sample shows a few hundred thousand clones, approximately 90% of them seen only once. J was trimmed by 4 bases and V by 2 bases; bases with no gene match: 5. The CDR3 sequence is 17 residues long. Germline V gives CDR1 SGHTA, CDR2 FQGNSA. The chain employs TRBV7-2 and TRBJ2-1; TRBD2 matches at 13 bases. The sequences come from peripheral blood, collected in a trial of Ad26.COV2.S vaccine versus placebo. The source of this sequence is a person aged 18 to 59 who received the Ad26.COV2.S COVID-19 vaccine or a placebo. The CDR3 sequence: CASSLRPTSGGYNEQFF. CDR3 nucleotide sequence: TGTGCCAGCAGCTTACGCCCGACTAGCGGGGGGTACAATGAGCAGTTCTTC. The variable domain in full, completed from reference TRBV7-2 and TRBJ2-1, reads GAGVSQSPSNKVTEKGKDVELRCDPISGHTALYWYRQSLGQGLEFLIYFQGNSAPDKSGLPSDRFSAERTGGSVSTLTIQRTQQEDSAVYLCASSLRPTSGGYNEQFFGPGTRLTVL.